The 12 T cell receptor beta chains below come from one sample, sequenced in a study of identical twins. In TCRdb, the 5' RACE reads were re-called with MiXCR into one record per CDR3 protein. Of about 570,000 distinct CDR3 sequences listed, roughly 9.9% are singletons. This same sample was also taken into another study, of yellow fever vaccine responses in identical twins.

What was sequenced was PBMCs. These TCRs come from a woman under 30 in good health.

The CDR3: CASSYSQGLEAFF. CDR3 DNA: TGTGCCAGCAGTTACTCGCAGGGGCTAGAAGCTTTCTTT. V and J are TRBV6-5 and TRBJ1-1; tentatively, D is TRBD1 (6 bases). Germline assignment: CDR1 MNHEY and CDR2 SVGAGI. This CDR3 contains 13 residues. V was clipped by 0 bases and J by 8 bases, with 10 bases between them.

This clonotype was seen a few times. The genes are TRBV4-3 and TRBJ2-7; unclear D gene. The V and J ends lost 0 bases and 4 bases respectively, with 7 bases between them. CDR1 is LGHNA, CDR2 YSLEER, per germline. The CDR3 length is 13 residues. CDR3 bases: TGCGCCAGCAGCCAAGATCTAGTATACGAGCAGTACTTC. Amino acid sequence: CASSQDLVYEQYF.

The sample holds a few counts of this clonotype. The CDR3 spells CATSTTPDRGEQYF. DNA of the CDR3: TGTGCCACCAGCACCACCCCGGACAGGGGGGAGCAGTACTTC. The chain recombines TRBV15 with TRBJ2-7; TRBD1 matches at 10 bases. CDR1 and CDR2 (germline): LNHNV, YYDKDF (reference sequence). The CDR3 spans 14 residues. Losses at the gene ends were 4 bases for V and 7 bases for J; bases not matched to a gene: 7.

This chain connects TRBV20-1 to TRBJ2-5, with 7 bases identical to TRBD1. The V gene's germline CDR1 is DFQATT and CDR2 SNEGSKA (reference sequence). CDR3 length equals 13 residues. Losses at the gene ends were 6 bases for V and 2 bases for J; bases not matched to a gene: 6. The CDR3: CSATRQGQETQYF. CDR3 nucleotides: TGCAGTGCAACCCGACAGGGTCAAGAGACCCAGTACTTC.

There are a few counts of this clonotype. The J gene is TRBJ2-2, the V gene TRBV4-3; TRBD1 matches 9 bases. This CDR3 contains 18 residues. The germline gives CDR1 LGHNA, CDR2 YSLEER. V lost 4 bases and J lost 4; bases outside the gene matches: 13. Written as DNA, the CDR3 is TGCGCCAGCAGCCTGGGATCGGCGACAGGGGGTGGCACCGGGGAGCTGTTTTTT. Translating it yields CASSLGSATGGGTGELFF.

This clonotype was detected many times. The chain has TRBV7-6 and TRBJ1-5; 10 bases are shared with TRBD1. V lost 5 bases and J lost 0; bases outside the gene matches: 10. Germline CDR1 is SGHVS and CDR2 is FNYEAQ. The CDR3 runs to 18 residues. Here the CDR3 reads CASSPRTGGKYSNQPQHF. CDR3 nucleotide sequence: TGTGCCAGCAGCCCGAGGACAGGGGGGAAATATAGCAATCAGCCCCAGCATTTT.

In its sample, this clonotype was seen a few times. This sequence joins TRBV3-1 and TRBJ1-1; TRBD1 matches at 7 bases. The CDR3 has 15 residues. Looked up from germline, CDR1 is LGHDT and CDR2 is YNNKEL (reference sequence). V was clipped by 3 bases and J by 5 bases; unmatched bases: 9. In DNA, the CDR3 is TGTGCCAGCAGCCATCAGACAGGGTCGGTTACTGAAGCTTTCTTT. Amino acid sequence: CASSHQTGSVTEAFF.

Ten or more counts support this clonotype. V usage is TRBV7-9 and J usage is TRBJ2-7; 7 bases match TRBD1. The CDR3 length is 12 residues. Trimming removed 3 bases from V and 5 bases from J; junction bases left unmatched: 1. Germline CDR1 is SEHNR and CDR2 is FQNEAQ (reference sequence). This chain's CDR3 is CASSLTGNEQYF. Here the CDR3 DNA reads TGTGCCAGCAGCTTGACAGGGAACGAGCAGTACTTC.

This clonotype was seen only a few times. The chain has TRBV13 and TRBJ2-3; D is unresolved. Germline values: CDR1 PRHDT, CDR2 FYEKMQ (reference sequence). The CDR3 has 13 amino acids. The ends were cut back, 5 bases at V and 2 bases at J, with 8 bases in the middle. The CDR3 DNA is TGTGCCAGCAGCCCGAGCAACACAGATACGCAGTATTTT. Encoded protein: CASSPSNTDTQYF.

This clonotype has at least ten counts. The chain links TRBV4-2 to TRBJ2-7, with 8 bases that match TRBD1. Trimming at V came to 2 bases and at J to 1 base, leaving 4 bases not matched to a gene. This CDR3 has 15 amino acids. Looked up from germline, CDR1 is LGHNA and CDR2 is YNFKEQ. The CDR3 loop is CASSQTGQDSYEQYF. DNA for the CDR3: TGTGCCAGCAGCCAAACGGGACAGGATTCCTACGAGCAGTACTTC.

This clonotype was counted many times. The chain recombines TRBV4-3 with TRBJ2-3, with TRBD2 matching 8 bases. Germline-derived CDR1 and CDR2 are LGHNA and YSLEER. The CDR3 is made up of 19 amino acids. V trimming: 2 bases; J trimming: 1 base; junction bases outside the gene matches: 14. The CDR3 reads CASSQSAPNVGLGTDTQYF. The CDR3 DNA sequence: TGCGCCAGCAGCCAAAGTGCGCCCAACGTGGGACTAGGCACAGATACGCAGTATTTT.

This clonotype was counted only a few times. The gene calls are TRBV4-3 and TRBJ2-7; D not resolved. V lost 2 bases and J lost 4, with 18 bases in between. CDR1 and CDR2 from the germline V gene are LGHNA and YSLEER. The CDR3 runs 16 residues. The CDR3 DNA reads TGCGCCAGCAGCCAATCGGCCGTAGCAACTATATACGAGCAGTACTTC. This gives the protein CASSQSAVATIYEQYF.